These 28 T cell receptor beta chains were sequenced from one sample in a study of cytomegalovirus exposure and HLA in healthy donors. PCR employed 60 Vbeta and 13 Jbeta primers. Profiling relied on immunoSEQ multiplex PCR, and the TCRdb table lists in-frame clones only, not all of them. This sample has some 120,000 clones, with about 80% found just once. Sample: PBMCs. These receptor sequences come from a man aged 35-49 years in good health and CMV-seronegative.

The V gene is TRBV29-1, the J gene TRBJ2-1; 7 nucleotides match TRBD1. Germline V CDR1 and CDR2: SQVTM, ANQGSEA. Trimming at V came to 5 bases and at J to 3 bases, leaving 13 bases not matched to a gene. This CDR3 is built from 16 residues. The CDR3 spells CSVTTLPGTDYNEQFF. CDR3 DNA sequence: TGCAGCGTTACAACTTTGCCGGGGACAGACTACAATGAGCAGTTCTTC.

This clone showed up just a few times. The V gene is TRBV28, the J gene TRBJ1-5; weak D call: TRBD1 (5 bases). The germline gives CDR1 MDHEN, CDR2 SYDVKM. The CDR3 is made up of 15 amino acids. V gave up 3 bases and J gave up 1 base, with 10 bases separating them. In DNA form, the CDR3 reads TGTGCCAGCAGTTTTCCCCGGGGGAGCAATCAGCCCCAGCATTTT. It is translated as CASSFPRGSNQPQHF.

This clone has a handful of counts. As DNA, the CDR3 is TGTGCCAGCAGTGTGGACAGTGGCAATCAGCCCCAGCATTTT. Translation gives CASSVDSGNQPQHF. The chain links TRBV2 to TRBJ1-5; a weak D match, TRBD1 (6 bases). The CDR3 extends over 14 amino acids. V lost 4 bases to trimming and J lost 2 bases, with 9 bases between them. Per germline, CDR1 SNHLY and CDR2 FYNNEI.

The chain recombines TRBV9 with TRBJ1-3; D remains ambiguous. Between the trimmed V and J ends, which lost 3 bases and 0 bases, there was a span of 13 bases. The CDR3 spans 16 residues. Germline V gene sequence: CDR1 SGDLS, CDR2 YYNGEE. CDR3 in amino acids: CASSAGALSSGNTIYF. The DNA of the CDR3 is TGTGCCAGCAGCGCGGGAGCCCTAAGCTCTGGAAACACCATATATTTT.

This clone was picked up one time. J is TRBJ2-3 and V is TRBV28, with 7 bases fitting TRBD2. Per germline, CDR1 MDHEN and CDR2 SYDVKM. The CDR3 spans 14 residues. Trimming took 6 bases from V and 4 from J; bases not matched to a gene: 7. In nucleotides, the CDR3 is TGTGCCAGCAGCTTCGAGCGGGACTCAGATACGCAGTATTTT. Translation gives CASSFERDSDTQYF.

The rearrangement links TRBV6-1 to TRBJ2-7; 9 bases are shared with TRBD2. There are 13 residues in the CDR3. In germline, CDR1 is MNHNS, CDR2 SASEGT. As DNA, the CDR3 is TGTGCTATAGCGGGGGACCCTTTTTACGAGCAGTACTTC. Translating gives CAIAGDPFYEQYF.

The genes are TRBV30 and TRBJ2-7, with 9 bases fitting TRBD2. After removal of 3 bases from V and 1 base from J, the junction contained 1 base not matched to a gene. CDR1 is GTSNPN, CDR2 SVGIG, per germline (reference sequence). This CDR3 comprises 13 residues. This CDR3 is CAWRTSGSYEQYF. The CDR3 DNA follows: TGTGCCTGGAGGACTAGCGGTTCCTACGAGCAGTACTTC.

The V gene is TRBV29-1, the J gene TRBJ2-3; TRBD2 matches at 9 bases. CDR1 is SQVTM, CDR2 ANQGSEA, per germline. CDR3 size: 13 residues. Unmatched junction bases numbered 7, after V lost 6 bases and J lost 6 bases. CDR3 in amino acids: CSVKGGGADTQYF. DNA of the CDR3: TGCAGCGTCAAAGGCGGGGGGGCTGATACGCAGTATTTT.

CDR3 residues: CAWSVTGSYNEQFF. For the CDR3, the DNA is TGTGCCTGGAGTGTAACGGGGTCCTACAATGAGCAGTTCTTC. The chain recombines TRBV30 with TRBJ2-1; tentatively, D is TRBD2 (5 bases). The CDR3 is made up of 14 amino acids. Trimming removed 0 bases from V and 1 base from J, with 7 bases in between. Germline CDR1 and CDR2: GTSNPN and SVGIG (reference sequence). The full variable domain, in which reference TRBV30 and TRBJ2-1 provide the parts outside the CDR3, is SQTIHQWPATLVQPVGSPLSLECTVEGTSNPNLYWYRQAAGRGLQLLFYSVGIGQISSEVPQNLSASRPQDRQFILSSKKLLLSDSGFYLCAWSVTGSYNEQFFGPGTRLTVL.

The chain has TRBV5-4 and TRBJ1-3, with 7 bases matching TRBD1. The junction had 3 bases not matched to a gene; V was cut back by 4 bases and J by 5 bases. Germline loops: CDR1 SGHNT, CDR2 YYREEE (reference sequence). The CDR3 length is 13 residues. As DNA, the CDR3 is TGTGCCAGCAGCCCGGGACAGCGAAACACCATATATTTT. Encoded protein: CASSPGQRNTIYF. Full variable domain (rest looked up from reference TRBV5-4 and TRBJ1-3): ETGVTQSPTHLIKTRGQQVTLRCSSQSGHNTVSWYQQALGQGPQFIFQYYREEENGRGNFPPRFSGLQFPNYSSELNVNALELDDSALYLCASSPGQRNTIYFGEGSWLTVV.

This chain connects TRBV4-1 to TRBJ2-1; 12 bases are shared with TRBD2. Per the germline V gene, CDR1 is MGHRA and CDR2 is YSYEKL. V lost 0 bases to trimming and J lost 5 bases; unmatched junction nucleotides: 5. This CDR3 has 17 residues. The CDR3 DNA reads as TGCGCCAGCAGCCAAGACCCCACTAGCGGGGGGAACAATGAGCAGTTCTTC. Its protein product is CASSQDPTSGGNNEQFF.

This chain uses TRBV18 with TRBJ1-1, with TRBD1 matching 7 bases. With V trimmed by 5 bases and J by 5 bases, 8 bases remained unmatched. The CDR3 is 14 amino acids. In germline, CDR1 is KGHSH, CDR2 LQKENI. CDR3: CASSSGQQRTEAFF. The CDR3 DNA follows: TGTGCCAGCTCATCGGGACAGCAGAGGACTGAAGCTTTCTTT.

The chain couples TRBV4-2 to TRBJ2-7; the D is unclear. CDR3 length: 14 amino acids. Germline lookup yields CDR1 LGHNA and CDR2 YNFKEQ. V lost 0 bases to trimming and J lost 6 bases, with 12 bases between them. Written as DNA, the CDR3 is TGTGCCAGCAGCCAAGATTTACAGCCCCCCGAGCAGTACTTC. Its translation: CASSQDLQPPEQYF.

CDR3 residues: CASSVVASGSGDTQYF. CDR3 DNA: TGTGCCAGCAGCGTAGTGGCTAGCGGGAGTGGGGATACGCAGTATTTT. The V call is TRBV9, the J call TRBJ2-3; 10 bases map to TRBD2. Looked up from germline, CDR1 is SGDLS and CDR2 is YYNGEE. This CDR3 has 16 amino acids. V lost 0 bases, J lost 6 bases, and 7 bases stayed unmatched.

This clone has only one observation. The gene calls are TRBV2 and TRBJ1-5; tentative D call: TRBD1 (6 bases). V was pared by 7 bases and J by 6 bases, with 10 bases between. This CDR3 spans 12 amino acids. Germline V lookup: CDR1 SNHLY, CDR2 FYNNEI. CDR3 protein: CASTGDRQPQHF. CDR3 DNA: TGTGCCAGCACAGGGGACCGTCAGCCCCAGCATTTT. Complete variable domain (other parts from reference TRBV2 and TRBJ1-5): EPEVTQTPSHQVTQMGQEVILRCVPISNHLYFYWYRQILGQKVEFLVSFYNNEISEKSEIFDDQFSVERPDGSNFTLKIRSTKLEDSAMYFCASTGDRQPQHFGDGTRLSIL.

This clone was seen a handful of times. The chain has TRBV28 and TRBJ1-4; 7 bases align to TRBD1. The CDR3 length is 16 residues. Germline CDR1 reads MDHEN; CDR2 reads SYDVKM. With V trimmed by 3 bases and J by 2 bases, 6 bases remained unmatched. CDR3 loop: CASSFWVQGTNEKLFF. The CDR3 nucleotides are TGTGCCAGCAGTTTTTGGGTACAGGGGACTAATGAAAAACTGTTTTTT.

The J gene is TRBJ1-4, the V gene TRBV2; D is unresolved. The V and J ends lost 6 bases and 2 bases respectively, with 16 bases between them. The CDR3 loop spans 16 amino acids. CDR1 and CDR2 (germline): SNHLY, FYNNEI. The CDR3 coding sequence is TGTGCCAGCAGCCGCGGCCCCCCGTACACTAATGAAAAACTGTTTTTT. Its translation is CASSRGPPYTNEKLFF.

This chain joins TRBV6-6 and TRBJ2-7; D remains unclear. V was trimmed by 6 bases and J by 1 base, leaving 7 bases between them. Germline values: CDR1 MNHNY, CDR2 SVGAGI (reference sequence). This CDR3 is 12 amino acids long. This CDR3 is CASSRLSYEQYF. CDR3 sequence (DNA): TGTGCCAGCAGCCGCCTATCCTACGAGCAGTACTTC.

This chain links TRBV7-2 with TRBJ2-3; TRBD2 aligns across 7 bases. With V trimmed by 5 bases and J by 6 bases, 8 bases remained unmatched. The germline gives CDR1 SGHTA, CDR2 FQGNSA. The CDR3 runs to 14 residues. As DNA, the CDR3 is TGTGCCAGCAGCACCCGGACTAGTACCGATACGCAGTATTTT. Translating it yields CASSTRTSTDTQYF.

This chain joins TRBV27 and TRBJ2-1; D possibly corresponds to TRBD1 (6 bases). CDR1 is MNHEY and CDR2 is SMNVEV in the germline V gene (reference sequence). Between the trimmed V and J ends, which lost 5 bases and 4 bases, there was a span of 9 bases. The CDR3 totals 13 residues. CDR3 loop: CASSLGQYNEQFF. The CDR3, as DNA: TGTGCCAGCAGTCTAGGACAGTACAATGAGCAGTTCTTC.

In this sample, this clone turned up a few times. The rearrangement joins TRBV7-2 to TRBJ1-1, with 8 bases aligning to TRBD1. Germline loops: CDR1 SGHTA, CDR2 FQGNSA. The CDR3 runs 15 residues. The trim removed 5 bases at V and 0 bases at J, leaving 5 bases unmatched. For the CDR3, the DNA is TGTGCCAGCAGCGTGAACAGGGGGATGAACACTGAAGCTTTCTTT. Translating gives CASSVNRGMNTEAFF.

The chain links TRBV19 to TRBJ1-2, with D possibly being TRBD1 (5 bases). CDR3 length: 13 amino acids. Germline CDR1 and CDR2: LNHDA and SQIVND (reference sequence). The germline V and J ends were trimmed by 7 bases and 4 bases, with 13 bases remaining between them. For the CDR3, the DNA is TGTGCCAGTACAGGGAAAAACCTCTATGGCTACACCTTC. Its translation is CASTGKNLYGYTF.

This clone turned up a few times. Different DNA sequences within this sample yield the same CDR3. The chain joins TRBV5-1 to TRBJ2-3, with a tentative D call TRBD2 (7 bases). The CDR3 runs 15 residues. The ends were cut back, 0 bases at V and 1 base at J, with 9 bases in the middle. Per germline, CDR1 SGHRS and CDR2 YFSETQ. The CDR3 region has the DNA TGCGCCAGCAGCTTGGGCGGGGGCGGCACAGATACGCAGTATTTT. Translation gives CASSLGGGGTDTQYF.

The CDR3 sequence: CASSFGPDSNQPQHF. CDR3 bases: TGTGCCAGCAGCTTTGGGCCGGATAGCAATCAGCCCCAGCATTTT. The rearrangement links TRBV7-2 to TRBJ1-5; D is ambiguous. There are 15 residues in the CDR3. Germline assignment: CDR1 SGHTA and CDR2 FQGNSA. The V gene lost 3 bases and the J gene lost 0 bases, with 9 bases spanning the gap.

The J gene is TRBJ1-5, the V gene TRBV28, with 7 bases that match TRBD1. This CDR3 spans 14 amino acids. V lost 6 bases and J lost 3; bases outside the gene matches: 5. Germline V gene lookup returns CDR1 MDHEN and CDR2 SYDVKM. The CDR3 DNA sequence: TGTGCCAGCAGAGAACAGGGGCCCAATCAGCCCCAGCATTTT. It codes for CASREQGPNQPQHF.

The CDR3 loop reads CASSFAREPQHF. The CDR3 DNA is TGTGCCAGCAGCTTTGCCCGGGAGCCCCAGCATTTT. This chain connects TRBV7-2 to TRBJ1-5; D gene uncertain. The CDR3 extends over 12 amino acids. Trimming stripped 3 bases from V and 8 bases from J, with 8 bases between. Germline lookup yields CDR1 SGHTA and CDR2 FQGNSA.

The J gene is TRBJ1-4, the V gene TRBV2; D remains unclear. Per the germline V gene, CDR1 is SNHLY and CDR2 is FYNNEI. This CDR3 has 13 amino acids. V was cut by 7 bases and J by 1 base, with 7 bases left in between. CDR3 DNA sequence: TGTGCCAGCAACCGGGAAACTAATGAAAAACTGTTTTTT. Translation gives CASNRETNEKLFF.

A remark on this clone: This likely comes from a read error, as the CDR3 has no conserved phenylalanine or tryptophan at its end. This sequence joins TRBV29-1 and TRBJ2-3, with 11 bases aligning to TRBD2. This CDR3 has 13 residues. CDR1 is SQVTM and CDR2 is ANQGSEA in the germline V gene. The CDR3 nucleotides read TGCAGTGCTAGCGGGGGGAACACAGATACGCAGTATGTT. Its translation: CSASGGNTDTQYV.